The clone carrying this T cell receptor (beta chain) has a single count. The record originates from a study of T cell changes during pregnancy in multiple sclerosis. The assay was immunoSEQ multiplex PCR, and TCRdb's table has in-frame clones only and misses some. Of roughly 48,000 clones in the sample, around 92% were seen once. The sequences come from CD4+ T cells from peripheral blood mononuclear cells, collected in the second trimester of pregnancy. The TCR comes from a female donor in good health, enrolled as a control in a pregnancy study.

The DNA of the CDR3 is TGTGCCAGCACCAAAGCGGGCGGGGTTTACAATGAGCAGTTCTTC. Translated, it gives CASTKAGGVYNEQFF. This chain uses TRBV11-3 with TRBJ2-1; D may be TRBD2 (6 bases). V gave up 7 bases and J gave up 4 bases, with 17 bases separating them. The CDR3 length is 15 residues. Looked up from germline, CDR1 is SGHNT and CDR2 is YENEEA. The full variable domain, in which reference TRBV11-3 and TRBJ2-1 provide the parts outside the CDR3, is EAGVVQSPRYKIIEKKQPVAFWCNPISGHNTLYWYLQNLGQGPELLIRYENEEAVDDSQLPKDRFSAERLKGVDSTLKIQPAELGDSAVYLCASTKAGGVYNEQFFGPGTRLTVL.